A single sample is the source of the 5 T cell receptor beta chains below, sequenced in a study of cytomegalovirus exposure and HLA in healthy donors. Generated by immunoSEQ multiplex PCR, the TCRdb table keeps only in-frame clones and is missing some. The sample lists about 260,000 clones, roughly 88% occurring once. The sample consisted of PBMCs. Receptor source: a woman aged 25-40 years in good health and CMV-seronegative.

The chain couples TRBV5-6 to TRBJ2-7; tentatively, D is TRBD2 (6 bases). This CDR3 has 12 amino acids. Trimming shortened V by 4 bases and J by 7 bases, and 12 bases separated the two germline ends. Germline loops: CDR1 SGHDT, CDR2 YYEEEE. The CDR3 DNA reads as TGTGCCAGCAGCCACGGGAGCCTTGAGCAGTACTTC. Translation gives CASSHGSLEQYF.

The V and J genes are TRBV19 and TRBJ2-2, with a tentative D call TRBD2 (6 bases). Germline V CDR1 and CDR2: LNHDA, SQIVND (reference sequence). The CDR3 is 16 residues long. Trimming removed 3 bases at V and 0 bases at J, with 11 bases between. Written as DNA, the CDR3 is TGTGCCAGTAGTATTCGGGGCGGGGCGAACACCGGGGAGCTGTTTTTT. As protein: CASSIRGGANTGELFF.

This chain links TRBV18 with TRBJ2-7, with TRBD1 matching 9 bases. Germline V CDR1 and CDR2: KGHSH, LQKENI. The CDR3 length is 15 residues. V lost 3 bases and J lost 6; bases outside the gene matches: 9. CDR3 in amino acids: CASSPKGQGGGEQYF. In DNA, the CDR3 is TGTGCCAGCTCACCGAAGGGACAGGGAGGAGGCGAGCAGTACTTC.

This chain joins TRBV6-5 and TRBJ2-7, with no clear D. This CDR3 has 13 residues. The germline V gene encodes CDR1 MNHEY and CDR2 SVGAGI. V shed 6 bases and J shed 7 bases, with 16 bases lying between them. The CDR3 sequence is CASRPAELREQYF. Written as DNA, the CDR3 is TGTGCCAGCAGGCCAGCAGAGCTACGGGAGCAGTACTTC.

J is TRBJ2-1 and V is TRBV4-2; 7 nucleotides agree with TRBD2. CDR1 and CDR2 (germline): LGHNA, YNFKEQ. V lost 3 bases to trimming and J lost 7 bases; unmatched junction nucleotides: 9. The CDR3 has 15 residues. CDR3 residues: CASSHSTLAANEQFF. The CDR3 nucleotides read TGTGCCAGCAGCCATTCAACGCTAGCGGCAAATGAGCAGTTCTTC.